This entry concerns a single T cell receptor beta chain. Its target is not known. These data belong to a study of T cell responses to AZD1222 COVID-19 vaccine. Study at large: Second doses that came at about 4 or about 12 weeks were put together. Broader study findings: Donors were chiefly white British, with a greater number of females, and clonal diversity was perhaps underestimated.

Germline V CDR1 and CDR2: LGHDT, YNNKEL (reference sequence). Trimming stripped 1 base from V and 6 bases from J, with 7 bases between. The CDR3 has 14 residues. TCRdb's copy holds only in-frame clones and misses some; the assay was immunoSEQ multiplex PCR. Of around 100,000 clones listed, about 80% were seen once; the top ten hold 9.4%. The receptor's source is an adult in good health. The rearrangement links TRBV3-1 (or the pseudogene TRBV3-2) to TRBJ1-6; D is ambiguous. The sample was peripheral blood, taken on day 0 of AZD1222 vaccination. Here the CDR3 DNA reads TGTGCCAGCAGCCAAGGGACTATTAATTCACCCCTCCACTTT. This encodes CASSQGTINSPLHF.